A single TCR beta chain is shown here with its context. Its antigen is not known. The data were obtained in a study of monozygotic twins with inflammatory bowel disease. Study-wide results and limits: A single strong IBD-associated signal or clonotype was not supported by the findings. Relative to healthy twins, IBD patients had fewer clonotypes in common with others, a gap that was especially apparent with disease activity. Concordance status among twins (concordant versus discordant) showed no link to repertoire similarity, possibly from limited power.

The V gene's germline CDR1 is MNHEY and CDR2 SMNVEV (reference sequence). The CDR3 length is 15 residues. cDNA was produced in eight separate reactions per sample. Reanalyzing the 5' RACE reads, TCRdb keeps one entry per CDR3 protein, without DNA. The table lists approximately 340,000 distinct CDR3 sequences. The origin of this receptor is a human donor with ulcerative colitis or Crohn's disease, or a healthy co-twin of an affected twin (not recorded which). The sequenced sample was blood. The genes are TRBV27 and TRBJ2-1; the TCRdb call, TRBD2, lacks DNA for checking. The CDR3 spells CASSTAGALYNEQFF.